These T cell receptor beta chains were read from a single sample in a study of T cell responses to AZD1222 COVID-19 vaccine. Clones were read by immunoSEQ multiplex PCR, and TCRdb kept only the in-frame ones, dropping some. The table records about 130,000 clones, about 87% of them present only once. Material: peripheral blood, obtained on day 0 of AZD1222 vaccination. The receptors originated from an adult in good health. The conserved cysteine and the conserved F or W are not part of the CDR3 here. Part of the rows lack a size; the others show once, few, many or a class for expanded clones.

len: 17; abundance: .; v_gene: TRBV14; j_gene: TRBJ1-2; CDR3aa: ASSQDHRGSGTPNYGYT
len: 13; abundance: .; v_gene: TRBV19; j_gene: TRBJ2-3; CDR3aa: ASSISAGGPDTQY
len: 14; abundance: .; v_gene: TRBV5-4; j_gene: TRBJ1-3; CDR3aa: ASSNQGRISGNTIY
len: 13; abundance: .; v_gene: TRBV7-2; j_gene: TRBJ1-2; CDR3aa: ASSLERDRGAGYT
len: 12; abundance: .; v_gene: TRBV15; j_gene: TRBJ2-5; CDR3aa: ATQIAASFETQY
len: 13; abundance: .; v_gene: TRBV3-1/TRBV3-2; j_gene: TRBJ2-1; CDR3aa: ASSQAGLSDNEQF
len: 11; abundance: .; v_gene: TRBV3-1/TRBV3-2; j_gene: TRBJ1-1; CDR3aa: ASSQDLGERAF
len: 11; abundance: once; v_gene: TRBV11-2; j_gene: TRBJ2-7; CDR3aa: ASSTPDRDEQY
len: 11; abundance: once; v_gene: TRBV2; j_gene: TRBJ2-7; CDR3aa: ASSTGQRYEQY
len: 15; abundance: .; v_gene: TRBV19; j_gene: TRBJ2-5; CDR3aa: ASSIGLAGGRGETQY
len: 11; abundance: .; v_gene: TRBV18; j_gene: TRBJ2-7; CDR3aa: ASSGTVYYEQY
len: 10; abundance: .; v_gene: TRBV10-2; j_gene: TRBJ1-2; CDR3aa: ASRTGTNGYT
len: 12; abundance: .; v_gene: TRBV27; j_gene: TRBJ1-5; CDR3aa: ASSLRGPFQPQH
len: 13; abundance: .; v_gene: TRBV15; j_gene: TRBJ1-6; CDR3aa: ATSKETIFNSPLH
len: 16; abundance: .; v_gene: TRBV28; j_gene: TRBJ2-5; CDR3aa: ASSPGSPGRNTQETQY
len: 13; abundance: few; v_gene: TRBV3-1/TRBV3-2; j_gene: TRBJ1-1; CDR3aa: ASSQRSAWYTEAF
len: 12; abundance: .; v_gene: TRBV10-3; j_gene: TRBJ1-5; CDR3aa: AISPEGSHQPQH
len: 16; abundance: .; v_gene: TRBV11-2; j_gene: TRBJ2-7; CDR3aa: ASSLVFRGRGILYEQY
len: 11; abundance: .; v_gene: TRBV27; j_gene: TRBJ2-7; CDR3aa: ASSLVGTYEQY
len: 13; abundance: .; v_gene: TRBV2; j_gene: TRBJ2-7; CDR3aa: ASSRRGPVYYEQY
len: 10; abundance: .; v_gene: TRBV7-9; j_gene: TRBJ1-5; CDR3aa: ASSLDNGYQH